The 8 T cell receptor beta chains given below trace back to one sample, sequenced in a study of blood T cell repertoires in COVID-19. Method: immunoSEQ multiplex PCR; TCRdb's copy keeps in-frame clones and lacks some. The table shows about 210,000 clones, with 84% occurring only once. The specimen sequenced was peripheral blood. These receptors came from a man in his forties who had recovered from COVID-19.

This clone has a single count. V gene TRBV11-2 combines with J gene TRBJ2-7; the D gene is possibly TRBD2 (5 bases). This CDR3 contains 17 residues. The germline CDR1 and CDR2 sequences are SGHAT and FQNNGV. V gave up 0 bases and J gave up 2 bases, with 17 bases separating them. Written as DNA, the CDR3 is TGTGCCAGCAGCTTAGATCGGGGTGGGAGAGCCCCCTACGAGCAGTACTTC. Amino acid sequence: CASSLDRGGRAPYEQYF.

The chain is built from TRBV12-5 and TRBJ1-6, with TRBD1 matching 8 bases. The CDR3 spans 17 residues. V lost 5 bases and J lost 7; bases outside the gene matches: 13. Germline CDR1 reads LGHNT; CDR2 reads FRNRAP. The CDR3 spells CASGEPGQVSENSPLHF. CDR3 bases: TGTGCTAGTGGTGAACCGGGACAGGTGTCTGAGAATTCACCCCTCCACTTT.

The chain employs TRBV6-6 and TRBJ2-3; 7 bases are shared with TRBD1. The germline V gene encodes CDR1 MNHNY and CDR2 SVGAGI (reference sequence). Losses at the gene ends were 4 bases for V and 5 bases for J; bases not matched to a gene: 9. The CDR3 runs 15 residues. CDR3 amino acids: CASSSDRVGIDTQYF. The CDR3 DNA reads TGTGCCAGCAGTTCTGACAGGGTAGGGATAGATACGCAGTATTTT.

CDR3 loop: CASSLAPTGFGTDTQYF. The CDR3 DNA sequence: TGTGCCAGCAGCTTAGCTCCGACAGGGTTTGGCACAGATACGCAGTATTTT. The chain is built from TRBV7-2 and TRBJ2-3; 7 bases line up with TRBD1. The length of the CDR3 is 17 residues. Germline V gene lookup returns CDR1 SGHTA and CDR2 FQGNSA. Losses at the gene ends were 0 bases for V and 1 base for J; bases not matched to a gene: 7.

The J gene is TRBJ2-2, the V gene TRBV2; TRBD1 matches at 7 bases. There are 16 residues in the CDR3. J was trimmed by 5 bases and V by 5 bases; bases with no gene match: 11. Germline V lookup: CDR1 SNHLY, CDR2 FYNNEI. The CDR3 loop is CASSFRKGAVTGELFF. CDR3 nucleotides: TGTGCCAGCAGTTTTCGTAAGGGGGCCGTAACCGGGGAGCTGTTTTTT.

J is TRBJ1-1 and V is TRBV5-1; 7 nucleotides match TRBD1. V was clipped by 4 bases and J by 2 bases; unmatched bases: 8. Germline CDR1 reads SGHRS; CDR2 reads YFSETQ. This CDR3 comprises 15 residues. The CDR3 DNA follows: TGCGCCAGCAGCCCAGGGACAGCAATCAACACTGAAGCTTTCTTT. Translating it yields CASSPGTAINTEAFF.

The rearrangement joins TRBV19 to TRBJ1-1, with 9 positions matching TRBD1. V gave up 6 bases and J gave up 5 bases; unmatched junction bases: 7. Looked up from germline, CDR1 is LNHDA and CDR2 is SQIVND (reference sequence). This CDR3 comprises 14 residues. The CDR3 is CASRDRGELTEAFF. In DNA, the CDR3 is TGTGCCAGTAGGGACAGGGGAGAATTGACTGAAGCTTTCTTT.

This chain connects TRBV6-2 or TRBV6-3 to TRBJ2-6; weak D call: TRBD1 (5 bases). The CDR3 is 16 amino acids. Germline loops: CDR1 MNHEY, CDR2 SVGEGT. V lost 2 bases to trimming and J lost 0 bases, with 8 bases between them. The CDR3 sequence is CASSYGQLSGANVLTF. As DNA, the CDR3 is TGTGCCAGCAGTTACGGACAACTCTCTGGGGCCAACGTCCTGACTTTC.